The 28 T cell receptor beta chains below were found in one sample sequenced in a study of T cell changes during pregnancy in multiple sclerosis. The data were produced by immunoSEQ multiplex PCR, yet TCRdb's version contains in-frame clones alone and is incomplete. The sample lists 40,000 to 60,000 clones; about 93% were seen once. The source was CD4+ T cells from peripheral blood mononuclear cells, collected in the third trimester of pregnancy. These receptors all stem from a female donor with multiple sclerosis, enrolled in a pregnancy study.

The gene calls are TRBV6-6 and TRBJ1-5; D is possibly TRBD1 (6 bases). CDR1 and CDR2 from the germline V gene are MNHNY and SVGAGI (reference sequence). The CDR3 totals 14 residues. V lost 5 bases and J lost 4, with 12 bases in between. The CDR3, as DNA: TGTGCCAGCAGTGACGGGACATCTAATCAGCCCCAGCATTTT. It translates to CASSDGTSNQPQHF.

The rearrangement joins TRBV30 to TRBJ1-2; 12 bases line up with TRBD1. CDR1 and CDR2 (germline): GTSNPN, SVGIG (reference sequence). This CDR3 is built from 13 residues. Germline trimming cut 6 bases from V and 7 bases from J; bases unmatched to any gene: 6. CDR3 loop: CACPGTGGLGYTF. Here the CDR3 DNA reads TGTGCCTGTCCCGGGACAGGGGGCCTTGGCTACACCTTC.

The genes are TRBV6-1 and TRBJ1-2, with D perhaps TRBD1 (5 bases). The CDR3 has 14 residues. V dropped 8 bases and J dropped 0 bases, with 13 bases sitting between them. Germline CDR1 and CDR2: MNHNS and SASEGT. The CDR3 is CASPGLIPNYGYTF. CDR3 coding DNA: TGTGCCAGCCCGGGACTCATCCCTAACTATGGCTACACCTTC.

This chain links TRBV27 with TRBJ1-1, with D possibly being TRBD1 (5 bases). The CDR3 length is 18 residues. The V and J ends lost 9 bases and 2 bases respectively, with 28 bases between them. Germline CDR1 reads MNHEY; CDR2 reads SMNVEV (reference sequence). CDR3 in amino acids: CARTIPFQPGGLNTEAFF. The CDR3 bases are TGTGCCAGAACTATACCCTTTCAGCCCGGGGGACTTAACACTGAAGCTTTCTTT.

This rearrangement joins TRBV5-1 to TRBJ1-1; possible D gene TRBD1, 6 bases. V dropped 2 bases and J dropped 7 bases, with 21 bases sitting between them. Germline V gives CDR1 SGHRS, CDR2 YFSETQ. The length of the CDR3 is 16 residues. The CDR3, as DNA: TGCGCCAGCAGCTTAAGGGCAGGGGCCCACGGAAATGAAGCTTTCTTT. It specifies CASSLRAGAHGNEAFF.

The chain links TRBV11-3 to TRBJ2-3; 10 bases line up with TRBD2. CDR1 is SGHNT and CDR2 is YENEEA in the germline V gene. This CDR3 is 14 amino acids long. V shed 5 bases, J shed 3 bases, and the junction held 2 bases outside the gene matches. The CDR3 DNA is TGTGCCAGCAGCGTTAGCGGGAGGACAGATACGCAGTATTTT. Translated: CASSVSGRTDTQYF.

This clone was detected a few times. The chain joins TRBV30 to TRBJ1-2; the D is unclear. This CDR3 comprises 14 residues. Trimming removed 1 base from V and 4 bases from J, with 13 bases in between. Germline CDR1 is GTSNPN and CDR2 is SVGIG (reference sequence). The CDR3 sequence is CAWSGSGTGYGYTF. The CDR3 DNA is TGTGCCTGGAGTGGTAGTGGCACGGGCTATGGCTACACCTTC.

The rearrangement uses TRBV28 and TRBJ1-1; 8 bases line up with TRBD1. Germline values: CDR1 MDHEN, CDR2 SYDVKM. V lost 6 bases to trimming and J lost 7 bases; unmatched junction nucleotides: 7. The CDR3 consists of 13 residues. CDR3 sequence reads: CASRESGGNEAFF. CDR3 DNA sequence: TGTGCCAGCAGAGAGTCAGGGGGCAATGAAGCTTTCTTT.

The rearrangement joins TRBV19 to TRBJ1-1; weak D call: TRBD1 (6 bases). Germline values: CDR1 LNHDA, CDR2 SQIVND (reference sequence). This CDR3 region has 13 residues. The V gene lost 4 bases and the J gene lost 2 bases, with 8 bases spanning the gap. DNA of the CDR3: TGTGCCAGTAGTACGGGACAAAACACTGAAGCTTTCTTT. Its protein is CASSTGQNTEAFF.

This clone showed up just once. V gene TRBV6-5 combines with J gene TRBJ1-6, with 7 bases identical to TRBD1. Germline V gives CDR1 MNHEY, CDR2 SVGAGI. This CDR3 region has 14 residues. J was trimmed by 10 bases and V by 6 bases; bases with no gene match: 9. CDR3 region: CASRSTGVRSPLHF. In DNA form, the CDR3 reads TGTGCCAGCAGAAGCACAGGGGTCCGATCACCCCTCCACTTT.

The chain recombines TRBV13 with TRBJ2-1; D is unresolved. Trimming removed 0 bases at V and 0 bases at J, with 12 bases between. CDR1 and CDR2 from the germline V gene are PRHDT and FYEKMQ (reference sequence). The length of the CDR3 is 17 residues. This chain's CDR3 is CASSLGQTWSSYNEQFF. CDR3 in DNA: TGTGCCAGCAGCTTAGGTCAAACTTGGAGCTCCTACAATGAGCAGTTCTTC.

The gene calls are TRBV4-2 and TRBJ1-2; weak D call: TRBD1 (6 bases). The CDR3 has 14 amino acids. Germline V gene lookup returns CDR1 LGHNA and CDR2 YNFKEQ. V lost 2 bases, J lost 8 bases, and 15 bases lay in between. The CDR3 sequence: CASSQIGGARGYTF. The CDR3 DNA follows: TGTGCCAGCAGCCAAATAGGGGGGGCGCGAGGCTACACCTTC.

This rearrangement joins TRBV6-5 to TRBJ2-1; 7 bases are shared with TRBD1. With V trimmed by 7 bases and J by 7 bases, 7 bases remained unmatched. CDR1 is MNHEY, CDR2 SVGAGI, per germline. The CDR3 runs to 13 residues. The CDR3 loop is CASTTGVVNEQFF. The CDR3 coding sequence is TGTGCCAGCACCACAGGGGTAGTAAATGAGCAGTTCTTC.

The genes are TRBV21-1 and TRBJ2-7; TRBD2 reflects the table's D call only, with no check against the DNA. TRBV21-1 constitutes a pseudogene. The CDR3 extends over 13 amino acids. CDR3 protein: CANPRGGVNEQYF. In DNA, the CDR3 is TGTGCCAACCCGCGGGGGGGGGTTAACGAGCAGTACTTC.

The chain combines TRBV9 with TRBJ2-2, with a weak D call TRBD2 (6 bases). The V end lost 3 bases, the J end lost 3 bases, and 12 bases lay between the germline ends. The CDR3 is made up of 15 amino acids. Germline CDR1 is SGDLS and CDR2 is YYNGEE. CDR3 sequence reads: CASSGRAADTGELFF. CDR3 in DNA: TGTGCCAGCAGCGGGAGGGCGGCAGACACCGGGGAGCTGTTTTTT.

The rearrangement links TRBV21-1 to TRBJ2-7; the table gives TRBD1 as D, unverified against the DNA. TRBV21-1 corresponds to a pseudogene. CDR3 size: 16 residues. The CDR3 reads CASSKVPTGWSGEQYF. The DNA of the CDR3 is TGTGCCAGCAGCAAAGTCCCAACAGGGTGGTCTGGCGAGCAGTACTTC.

The V gene is TRBV5-5, the J gene TRBJ1-6; the match to TRBD1 covers 8 bases. Germline V gene sequence: CDR1 SGHKS, CDR2 YYEKEE (reference sequence). With V trimmed by 3 bases and J by 9 bases, 2 bases remained unmatched. The CDR3 has 13 amino acids. CDR3 nucleotide sequence: TGTGCCAGCAGCTCAGACAGGGGTTCACCCCTCCACTTT. It translates to CASSSDRGSPLHF.

The chain carries TRBV6-5 and TRBJ2-2, with 11 bases identical to TRBD1. The V gene end was trimmed by 8 bases and the J gene end by 5 bases; junction bases not matched to a gene: 7. This CDR3 comprises 15 residues. Germline-derived CDR1 and CDR2 are MNHEY and SVGAGI. The DNA of the CDR3 is TGTGCCAGCCACAAAGGGACAGGGGGGACCGGGGAGCTGTTTTTT. Translating it yields CASHKGTGGTGELFF.

The V gene is TRBV30, the J gene TRBJ1-5; no clear D gene. V was clipped by 0 bases and J by 2 bases, with 5 bases between them. Per the germline V gene, CDR1 is GTSNPN and CDR2 is SVGIG (reference sequence). This CDR3 has 13 amino acids. The CDR3 DNA reads TGTGCCTGGAGTGTCCAGGGCAATCAGCCCCAGCATTTT. Amino acid sequence: CAWSVQGNQPQHF.

V gene TRBV4-1 combines with J gene TRBJ1-3; D unclear. V lost 2 bases to trimming and J lost 0 bases, with 8 bases between them. Looked up from germline, CDR1 is MGHRA and CDR2 is YSYEKL. The CDR3 has 15 residues. The DNA for the CDR3 is TGCGCCAGCAGCCAACGACAATCCTCTGGAAACACCATATATTTT. Translating it yields CASSQRQSSGNTIYF.

This clone was seen just once. This rearrangement joins TRBV7-9 to TRBJ2-3, with D unresolved. The CDR3 is 15 residues long. Germline V gene sequence: CDR1 SEHNR, CDR2 FQNEAQ (reference sequence). The V end lost 4 bases, the J end lost 0 bases, and 11 bases lay between the germline ends. In nucleotides, the CDR3 is TGTGCCAGCAGCTACCAGTCCGCTAGCACAGATACGCAGTATTTT. It specifies CASSYQSASTDTQYF.

This clone was observed a single time. V and J are TRBV5-4 and TRBJ2-3, with TRBD1 identical over 11 bases. CDR1 and CDR2 (germline): SGHNT, YYREEE (reference sequence). The length of the CDR3 is 16 residues. Trimming took 0 bases from V and 6 from J; bases not matched to a gene: 6. CDR3 region: CASSLDWTGGLDTQYF. CDR3 DNA sequence: TGTGCCAGCAGCTTGGATTGGACAGGGGGCTTGGATACGCAGTATTTT. Full variable domain (outside the CDR3, taken from reference TRBV5-4 and TRBJ2-3): ETGVTQSPTHLIKTRGQQVTLRCSSQSGHNTVSWYQQALGQGPQFIFQYYREEENGRGNFPPRFSGLQFPNYSSELNVNALELDDSALYLCASSLDWTGGLDTQYFGPGTRLTVL.

This clone showed up just once. The V call is TRBV5-1, the J call TRBJ1-6; D is possibly TRBD1 (5 bases). The germline V gene encodes CDR1 SGHRS and CDR2 YFSETQ. This CDR3 spans 15 amino acids. V dropped 0 bases and J dropped 10 bases, with 14 bases sitting between them. DNA for the CDR3: TGCGCCAGCAGCTTGGATGCAGGGCTTAACTCACCCCTCCACTTT. Residues: CASSLDAGLNSPLHF.

J is TRBJ2-7 and V is TRBV18, with 11 bases lining up with TRBD1. CDR3 length: 17 amino acids. Germline V CDR1 and CDR2: KGHSH, LQKENI. The V and J ends lost 2 bases and 4 bases, in that order; junction bases with no gene match: 10. CDR3 sequence: CASSPDLVGTGGYEQYF. The CDR3 DNA reads as TGTGCCAGCTCACCAGACCTGGTAGGGACAGGGGGGTACGAGCAGTACTTC.

In its sample, this clone was seen once. The gene calls are TRBV11-3 and TRBJ2-3; maybe TRBD1 (5 bases). The germline gives CDR1 SGHNT, CDR2 YENEEA. The V end was cut by 10 bases, the J end by 1 base, with 15 bases between. The CDR3 has 14 residues. The chain's CDR3 is CATSQGLGTDTQYF. The CDR3 DNA sequence: TGTGCCACCTCCCAGGGATTGGGCACAGATACGCAGTATTTT.

V usage is TRBV7-9 and J usage is TRBJ2-7, with D possibly matching TRBD2 (6 bases). The CDR3 extends over 15 amino acids. Germline V gene data show CDR1 as SEHNR and CDR2 as FQNEAQ (reference sequence). Trimming removed 3 bases from V and 2 bases from J, with 14 bases in between. CDR3 in amino acids: CASSLPTGVPYEQYF. For the CDR3, the DNA is TGTGCCAGCAGCTTGCCCACGGGGGTTCCCTACGAGCAGTACTTC.

The chain is built from TRBV19 and TRBJ1-2, with 9 bases lining up with TRBD1. V lost 5 bases, J lost 1 base, and 8 bases stayed unmatched. In germline, CDR1 is LNHDA, CDR2 SQIVND (reference sequence). There are 16 residues in the CDR3. CDR3 in DNA: TGTGCCAGTAGTCCAATCTACAGGGGGCTTAACTATGGCTACACCTTC. Translating it yields CASSPIYRGLNYGYTF.

The chain is built from TRBV19 and TRBJ2-7; D call uncertain. The CDR3 has 16 amino acids. Germline V gives CDR1 LNHDA, CDR2 SQIVND (reference sequence). V was pared by 5 bases and J by 0 bases, with 17 bases between. CDR3 nucleotides: TGTGCCAGTAGTGCTAGACTGCTAACACACTCCTACGAGCAGTACTTC. This sequence encodes CASSARLLTHSYEQYF.